This T cell receptor beta chain was recovered during a study of blood T cell repertoires in COVID-19. Study-level information: Some COVID-19 samples were acute and others convalescent; all came from the United States, Italy and Spain. PBMCs, B-cell-depleted T cells, or T cells were the source of the cDNA or gDNA that made up the material.

As originally analysed: How many nucleated cells were present was estimated from reference gene primer amplification. The protocol was immunoSEQ multiplex PCR, while the TCRdb copy is restricted to in-frame clones and leaves out a portion. V, J and clone size are those of that table, while D and trimming were read from the DNA. Of about 200,000 clones in the sample, about 77% were seen once. V lost 2 bases and J lost 3, with 17 bases in between. Germline V CDR1 and CDR2: GTSNPN, SVGIG (reference sequence). This CDR3 has 16 amino acids. This clone was recorded only once. The TCR was taken from a woman of 80 years or more with active or convalescent COVID-19. The sample comprised peripheral blood. V and J are TRBV30 and TRBJ1-5, with D tentatively TRBD1 (6 bases). The CDR3 protein is CAWSPMGGALNQPQHF. For the CDR3, the DNA is TGTGCCTGGAGTCCCATGGGGGGGGCGCTCAATCAGCCCCAGCATTTT.